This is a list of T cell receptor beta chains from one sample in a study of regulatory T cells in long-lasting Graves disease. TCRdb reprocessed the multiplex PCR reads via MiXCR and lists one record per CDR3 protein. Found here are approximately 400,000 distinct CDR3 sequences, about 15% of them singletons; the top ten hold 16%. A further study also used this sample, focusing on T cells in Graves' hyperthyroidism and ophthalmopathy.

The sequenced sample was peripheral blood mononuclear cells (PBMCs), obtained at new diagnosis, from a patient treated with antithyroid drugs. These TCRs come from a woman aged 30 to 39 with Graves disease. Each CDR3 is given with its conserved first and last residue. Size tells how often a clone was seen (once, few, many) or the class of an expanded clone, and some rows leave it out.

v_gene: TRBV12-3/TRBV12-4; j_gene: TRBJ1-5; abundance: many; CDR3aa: CASSLRAGWSNQPQHF
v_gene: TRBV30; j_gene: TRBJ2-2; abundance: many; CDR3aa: CAWSWGPTGELFF
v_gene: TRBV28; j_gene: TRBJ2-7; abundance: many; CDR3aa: CASIQLAGVSEQYF
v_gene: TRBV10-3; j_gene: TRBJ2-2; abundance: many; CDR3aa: CAISEQGLANTGELFF
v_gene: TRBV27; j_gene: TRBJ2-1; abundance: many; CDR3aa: CASSPTTTDEQFF
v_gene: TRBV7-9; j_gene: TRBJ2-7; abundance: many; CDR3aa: CASSPKLGALTYEQYF
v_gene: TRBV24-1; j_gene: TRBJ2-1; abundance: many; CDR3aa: CATSDRTSGSYEQFF
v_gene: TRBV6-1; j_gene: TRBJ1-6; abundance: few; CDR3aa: CASWGGRELIPLHF
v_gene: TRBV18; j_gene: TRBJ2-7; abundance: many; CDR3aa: CASSPADSSYEQYF
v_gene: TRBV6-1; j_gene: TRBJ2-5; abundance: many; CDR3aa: CASRLTIETQYF
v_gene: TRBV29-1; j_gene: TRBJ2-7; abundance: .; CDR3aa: CSVELAGKQVHEQYF
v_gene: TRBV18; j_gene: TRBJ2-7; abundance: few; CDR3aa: CASSPKDVIYEQYF
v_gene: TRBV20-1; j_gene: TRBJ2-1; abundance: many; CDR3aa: CSARDGALINEQFF
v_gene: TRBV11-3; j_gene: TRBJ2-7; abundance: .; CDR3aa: CASSEDSGTYEQYF
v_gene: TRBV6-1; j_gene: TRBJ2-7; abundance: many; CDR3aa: CASSESGTGYEQYF
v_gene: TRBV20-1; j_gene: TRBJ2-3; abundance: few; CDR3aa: CSARWTGQADTQYF
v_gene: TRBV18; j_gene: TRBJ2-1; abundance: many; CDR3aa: CASSPGMRNEQFF
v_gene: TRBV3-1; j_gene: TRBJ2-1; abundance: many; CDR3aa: CASSQDTNEQFF
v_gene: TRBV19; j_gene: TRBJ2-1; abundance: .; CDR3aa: CASRVWGNNEQFF
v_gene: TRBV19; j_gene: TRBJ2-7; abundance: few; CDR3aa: CARGGCEQYF
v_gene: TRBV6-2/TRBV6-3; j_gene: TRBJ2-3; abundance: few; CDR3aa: CASRDVAGDTQYF
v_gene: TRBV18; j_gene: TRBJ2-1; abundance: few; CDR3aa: CASSLKQGTYNEQFF
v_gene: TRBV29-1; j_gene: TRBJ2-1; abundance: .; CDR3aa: CSGFSGRAIYEQFF
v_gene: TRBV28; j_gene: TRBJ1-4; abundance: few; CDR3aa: CASSSSGSQGASGEKLFF